A selection of T cell receptor beta chains follows, all from one sample in a study of T cells in Graves' hyperthyroidism and ophthalmopathy. TCRdb recomputed calls from the multiplex PCR reads with MiXCR, one row per CDR3 protein. The data show about 500,000 distinct CDR3 sequences, around 15% seen once. What was sequenced was blood. These receptors were collected from a woman aged 18-35 years with Graves' hyperthyroidism. Both conserved end residues are part of each CDR3. A D gene is named only where the DNA matches it firmly. The listing skips clone size in some rows; elsewhere it reads once, few, many or a size class.

CASSMRRGEQYF | TGTGCCAGCAGTATGCGGAGGGGCGAGCAGTACTTC | many | TRBJ2-7 | . | TRBV12-3/TRBV12-4
CSATPDGTGPYEQYF | TGCAGTGCTACCCCCGACGGGACAGGGCCCTACGAGCAGTACTTC | many | TRBJ2-7 | TRBD1 | TRBV20-1
CASGGNRGRNSPLHF | TGTGCTAGTGGTGGAAACAGGGGGCGGAATTCACCCCTCCACTTT | many | TRBJ1-6 | TRBD1 | TRBV12-5
CATSIAYNEQFF | TGTGCCACCAGCATAGCCTACAATGAGCAGTTCTTC | . | TRBJ2-1 | . | TRBV15
CASRPWQGTYEQYF | TGTGCCAGCAGACCCTGGCAGGGCACCTACGAGCAGTACTTC | many | TRBJ2-7 | . | TRBV27
CASSPPGLVYEQFF | TGTGCCAGCAGTCCCCCGGGTCTAGTCTACGAGCAGTTCTTC | . | TRBJ2-1 | . | TRBV2
CASSQGPVNYGYTF | TGTGCCAGCAGCCAAGGGCCGGTTAACTATGGCTACACCTTC | many | TRBJ1-2 | . | TRBV3-1
CASSESGVQPQHF | TGCGCCAGCAGTGAGTCGGGAGTTCAGCCCCAGCATTTT | . | TRBJ1-5 | . | TRBV10-2
CASSSPVDREGNQPQHF | TGTGCCAGCAGTTCACCAGTCGACAGGGAAGGCAATCAGCCCCAGCATTTT | many | TRBJ1-5 | TRBD1 | TRBV6-2/TRBV6-3
CASNTGYEQFF | TGCGCCAGCAACACGGGGTATGAGCAGTTCTTC | . | TRBJ2-1 | . | TRBV4-1
CSARRSGTVLRGTIYF | TGCAGTGCTAGGCGTTCCGGGACAGTCCTGCGGGGCACCATATATTTT | . | TRBJ1-3 | TRBD1 | TRBV20-1
CASSDSIRGGTQYF | TGTGCCAGCAGTGACTCGATTCGGGGGGGTACGCAGTATTTT | . | TRBJ2-3 | TRBD2 | TRBV6-4
CASGFADTQYF | TGTGCCAGCGGGTTTGCAGATACGCAGTATTTT | . | TRBJ2-3 | . | TRBV28
CASREGQVNTGELFF | TGTGCCAGCAGGGAGGGGCAGGTGAACACCGGGGAGCTGTTTTTT | few | TRBJ2-2 | . | TRBV3-1
CATSRANLISYNEQFF | TGTGCCACCAGCAGAGCAAATCTTATCTCCTACAATGAGCAGTTCTTC | . | TRBJ2-1 | . | TRBV15
CASTFGTSGISPSEQYF | TGTGCCAGCACCTTCGGGACTAGCGGGATCTCCCCCTCCGAGCAGTACTTC | many | TRBJ2-7 | TRBD2 | TRBV28
CASSESAGSQPQHF | TGTGCCAGCAGTGAGTCGGCAGGGAGTCAGCCCCAGCATTTT | many | TRBJ1-5 | . | TRBV6-4
CASSMGQAETQYF | TGTGCCAGCAGCATGGGACAGGCCGAGACCCAGTACTTC | . | TRBJ2-5 | TRBD1 | TRBV9